This TCR beta chain was recorded in a study of beta chain features in type 1 diabetes. Study-wide results and limits: More deletions and fewer insertions at VDJ junctions were found in patients with type 1 diabetes.

As every portion of the isolated RNA was reverse transcribed, the sequencing read expressed TCRB transcripts. The assay was immunoSEQ multiplex PCR, and TCRdb's table has in-frame clones only and misses some. This sample has 860,000 or so clones, with roughly a sixth found just once. V lost 2 bases, J lost 5 bases, and 10 bases lay in between. This CDR3 has 13 residues. Germline V gives CDR1 MNHEY, CDR2 SVGAGI. Isolation of CD4+ naive, central memory, regulatory and stem cell-like memory cells was achieved by sorting via CD45RO/CCR7/CD25/CD127/CD95/CD27. In this sample, this clone turned up a few times. Its antigen is undetermined.

The receptor comes from a woman between 18 and 29 years old in good health. Sample: naive CD4+ T cells from blood. The chain recombines TRBV6-5 with TRBJ2-7; no clear D. The chain's CDR3 is CASSYPATNEQYF. For the CDR3, the DNA is TGTGCCAGCAGTTACCCGGCCACGAACGAGCAGTACTTC.